This T cell receptor beta chain originates from a study of blood T cell repertoires in COVID-19 (dated by TCRdb to about 2020). Turning to the overall study: Collaborator samples came from the United States, Italy and Spain and covered acute and convalescent phases of COVID-19. Deeply sampled blood TCRbeta repertoires from subjects exposed to, actively infected with, or recovered from COVID-19 were included in the dataset. The prospective study material was composed of cDNA or gDNA derived from T cells, B-cell-depleted T cells, or PBMCs. Nearly every sample came with metadata listing a de-identified subject ID, COVID-19 status, age in years and sex. Samples came from the ongoing ImmuneRACE study (first 160 participants) plus 1,254 subjects from 6 global collaborators. The repertoires were made available in a free public database intended to serve as a resource for research on the immune response to SARS-CoV-2. Where available, HLA class I and class II types were obtained from metadata supplied by the sample provider rather than from assay-based typing. Results the study describes overall, beyond this receptor: The quantity of clinical and demographic metadata differed by source and by participant and was supplied without curation.

Enrolling through a virtual design, the prospective study's participants ranged in age from roughly 18 to 95 years and lived across roughly 23 United States geographic areas. To assign participants to cohorts, the prospective study relied on clinical history that participants themselves reported in a screening survey and a study questionnaire. For ImmuneRACE Cohort 3, a participant was defined as recovered based on two consecutive negative NP/OP PCR tests, clearance by a healthcare professional, or resolution of symptoms. Each participant in the prospective study had whole blood, serum and a nasopharyngeal or oropharyngeal swab collected by mobile phlebotomists. Participants in the prospective study had the option to provide additional blood draws and questionnaires over a roughly 2-month period. Prospective study blood samples were shipped either frozen or at room temperature before DNA extraction.

CDR1 is given as SEHNR and CDR2 as FQNEAQ, both from the germline V gene (reference sequence). Counted from cysteine to phenylalanine, this CDR3 has 16 amino acids. The retained sequence is limited to the CDR3, 48 bases, with the frame set at the first base. The germline V and J ends show losses of 5 bases and 2 bases respectively, and no gene match explains 8 bases of the junction. Notes on this clone: Its specific antigen is unknown. No clone much larger than this one lies a single base away; base qualities are absent.

The immunoSEQ Assay, a bias-controlled multiplex PCR, was used to amplify TCRbeta CDR3 regions from genomic DNA. As for the original processing: Within the assay, amplification of reference gene primers was used to estimate how many nucleated cells each sample contained. Sequence reads were collapsed and filtered to measure the absolute abundance of every unique TCRbeta CDR3 rearrangement. For each sample, productive Simpson clonality was calculated as the square root of Simpson's diversity index across productive rearrangements. In TCRdb, the immuneACCESS table is reduced to in-frame sequences with V and J assigned. These tables do not hold every clone; where another copy was compared, an unresolved V gene accounts for under half, and the others remain unexplained. The V and J calls and clone size are taken from that table; D and trimming were inferred from the DNA. This sample gives fewer than 500,000 clones in total; around 87% of them show up just once. Of the sample, 1% to 1.5% is held by the ten largest clones.

The sequenced material came from PBMCs or T cells enriched from blood (not recorded which). The sequence came from a man aged 25-45 years who had recovered from COVID-19. The chain is assembled from TRBV7-9 and TRBJ1-1, and TRBD1 aligns with 10 junction nucleotides. The nucleotide sequence reads as follows: TGTGCCAGCAGCCCTCGACAGGGGGCCCGAAACACTGAAGCTTTCTTT. It is translated as CASSPRQGARNTEAFF.